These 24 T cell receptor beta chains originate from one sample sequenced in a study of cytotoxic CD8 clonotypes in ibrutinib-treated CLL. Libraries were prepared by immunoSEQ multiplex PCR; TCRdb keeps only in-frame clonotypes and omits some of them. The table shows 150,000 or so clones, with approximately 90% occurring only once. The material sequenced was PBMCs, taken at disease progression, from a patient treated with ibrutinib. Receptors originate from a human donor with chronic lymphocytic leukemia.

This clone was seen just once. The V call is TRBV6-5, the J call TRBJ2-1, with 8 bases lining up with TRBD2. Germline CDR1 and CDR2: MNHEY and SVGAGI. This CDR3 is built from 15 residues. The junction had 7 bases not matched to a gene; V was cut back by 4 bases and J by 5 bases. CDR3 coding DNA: TGTGCCAGCAGTTCTCTAGCGGGTAAAGACAATGAGCAGTTCTTC. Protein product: CASSSLAGKDNEQFF.

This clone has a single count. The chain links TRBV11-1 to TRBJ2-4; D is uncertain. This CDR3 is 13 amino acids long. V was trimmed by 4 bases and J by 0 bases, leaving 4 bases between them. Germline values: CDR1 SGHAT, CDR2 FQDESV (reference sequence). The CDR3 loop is CASSSLAKNIQYF. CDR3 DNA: TGTGCCAGCAGCTCCTTAGCCAAAAACATTCAGTACTTC.

DNA of the CDR3: TGCGCCAGCAGCTTGCCCTTCGGCGCGGACAATGAGCAGTTCTTC. This gives the protein CASSLPFGADNEQFF. The chain joins TRBV5-1 to TRBJ2-1; D ambiguous. V lost 1 base and J 5 bases, leaving 13 bases between the germline ends. The V gene's germline CDR1 is SGHRS and CDR2 YFSETQ. The CDR3 loop spans 15 amino acids.

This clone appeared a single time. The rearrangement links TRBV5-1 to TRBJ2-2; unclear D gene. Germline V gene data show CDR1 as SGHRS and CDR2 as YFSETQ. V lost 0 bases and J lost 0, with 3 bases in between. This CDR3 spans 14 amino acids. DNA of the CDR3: TGCGCCAGCAGCTTGGCCTCGAACACCGGGGAGCTGTTTTTT. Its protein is CASSLASNTGELFF.

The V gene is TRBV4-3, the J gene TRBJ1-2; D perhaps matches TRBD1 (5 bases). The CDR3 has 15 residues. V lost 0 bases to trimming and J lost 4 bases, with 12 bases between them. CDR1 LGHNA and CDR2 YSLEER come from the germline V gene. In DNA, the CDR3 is TGCGCCAGCAGCCAAGATATTACAGGAATCTATGGCTACACCTTC. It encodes CASSQDITGIYGYTF.

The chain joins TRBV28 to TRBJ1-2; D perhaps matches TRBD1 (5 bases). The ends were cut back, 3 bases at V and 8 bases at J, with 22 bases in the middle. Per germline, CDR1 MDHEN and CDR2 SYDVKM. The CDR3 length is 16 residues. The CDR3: CASSFRSGSPLRGYTF. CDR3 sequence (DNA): TGTGCCAGCAGTTTTAGATCAGGGTCCCCTCTGCGCGGCTACACCTTC.

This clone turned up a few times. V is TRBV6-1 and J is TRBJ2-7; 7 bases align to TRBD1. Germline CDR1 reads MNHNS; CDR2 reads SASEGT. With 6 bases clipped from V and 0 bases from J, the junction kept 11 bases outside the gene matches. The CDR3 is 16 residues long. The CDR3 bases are TGTGCCAGCAGAGAAACCGGGACAGAGGTCTCCTACGAGCAGTACTTC. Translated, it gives CASRETGTEVSYEQYF.

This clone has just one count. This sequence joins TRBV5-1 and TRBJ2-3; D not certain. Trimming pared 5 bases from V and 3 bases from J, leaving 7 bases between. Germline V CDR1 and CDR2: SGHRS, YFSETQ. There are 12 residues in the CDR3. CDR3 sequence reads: CASRSETDTQYF. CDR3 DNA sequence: TGCGCCAGCAGGTCTGAGACAGATACGCAGTATTTT. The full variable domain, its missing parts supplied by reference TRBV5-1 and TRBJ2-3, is KAGVTQTPRYLIKTRGQQVTLSCSPISGHRSVSWYQQTPGQGLQFLFEYFSETQRNKGNFPGRFSGRQFSNSRSEMNVSTLELGDSALYLCASRSETDTQYFGPGTRLTVL.

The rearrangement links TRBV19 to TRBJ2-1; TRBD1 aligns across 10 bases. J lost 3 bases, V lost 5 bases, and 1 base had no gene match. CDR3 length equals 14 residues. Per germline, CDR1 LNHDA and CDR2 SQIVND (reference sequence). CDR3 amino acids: CASSRTGGYNEQFF. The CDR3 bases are TGTGCCAGTAGTCGGACAGGGGGCTACAATGAGCAGTTCTTC.

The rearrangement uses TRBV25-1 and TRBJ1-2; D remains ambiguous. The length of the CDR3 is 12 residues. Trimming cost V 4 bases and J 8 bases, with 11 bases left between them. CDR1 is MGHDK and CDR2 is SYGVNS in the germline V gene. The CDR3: CASSADLGGYTF. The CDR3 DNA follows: TGTGCCAGCAGTGCCGACTTAGGGGGCTACACCTTC.

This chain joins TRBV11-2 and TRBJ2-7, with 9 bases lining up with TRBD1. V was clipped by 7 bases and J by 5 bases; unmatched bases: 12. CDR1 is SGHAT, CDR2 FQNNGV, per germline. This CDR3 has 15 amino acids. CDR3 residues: CASKFGTGSFHEQYF. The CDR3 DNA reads TGTGCCAGCAAATTTGGGACAGGGAGCTTTCACGAGCAGTACTTC.

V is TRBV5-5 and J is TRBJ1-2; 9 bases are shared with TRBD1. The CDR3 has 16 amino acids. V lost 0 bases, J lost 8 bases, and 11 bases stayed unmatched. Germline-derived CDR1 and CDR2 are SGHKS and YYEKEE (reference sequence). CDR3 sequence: CASSLGTGAAGEGYTF. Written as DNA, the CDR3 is TGTGCCAGCAGCTTGGGGACAGGGGCTGCCGGTGAGGGCTACACCTTC.

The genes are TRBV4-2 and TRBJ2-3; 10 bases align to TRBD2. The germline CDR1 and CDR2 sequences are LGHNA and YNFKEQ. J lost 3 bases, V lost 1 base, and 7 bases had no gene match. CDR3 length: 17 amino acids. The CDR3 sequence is CASSQALAGARTDTQYF. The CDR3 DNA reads TGTGCCAGCAGCCAAGCTCTAGCGGGAGCTAGGACAGATACGCAGTATTTT.

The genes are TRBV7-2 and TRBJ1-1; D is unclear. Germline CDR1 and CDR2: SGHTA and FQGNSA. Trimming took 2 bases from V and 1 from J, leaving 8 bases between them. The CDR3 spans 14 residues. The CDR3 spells CASSLRRTNTEAFF. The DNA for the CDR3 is TGTGCCAGCAGCTTAAGGAGAACGAACACTGAAGCTTTCTTT.

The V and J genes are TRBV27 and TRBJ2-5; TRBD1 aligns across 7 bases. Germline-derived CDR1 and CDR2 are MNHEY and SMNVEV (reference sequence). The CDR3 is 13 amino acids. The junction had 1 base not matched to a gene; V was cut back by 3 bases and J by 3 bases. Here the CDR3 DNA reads TGTGCCAGCAGTTTTACAGGGGAAGAGACCCAGTACTTC. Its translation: CASSFTGEETQYF.

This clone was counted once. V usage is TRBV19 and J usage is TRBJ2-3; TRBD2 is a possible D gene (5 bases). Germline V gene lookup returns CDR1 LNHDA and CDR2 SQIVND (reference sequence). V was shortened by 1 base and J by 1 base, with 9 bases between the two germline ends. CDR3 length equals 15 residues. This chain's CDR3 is CASSIVAGGTDTQYF. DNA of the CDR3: TGTGCCAGTAGTATAGTTGCGGGTGGCACAGATACGCAGTATTTT.

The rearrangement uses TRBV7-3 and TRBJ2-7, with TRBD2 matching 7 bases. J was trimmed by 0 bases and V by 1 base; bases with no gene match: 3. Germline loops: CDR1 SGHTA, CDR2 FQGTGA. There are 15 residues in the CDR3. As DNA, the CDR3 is TGTGCCAGCAGCTTAAGCGGGGGAACCTCCTACGAGCAGTACTTC. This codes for CASSLSGGTSYEQYF.

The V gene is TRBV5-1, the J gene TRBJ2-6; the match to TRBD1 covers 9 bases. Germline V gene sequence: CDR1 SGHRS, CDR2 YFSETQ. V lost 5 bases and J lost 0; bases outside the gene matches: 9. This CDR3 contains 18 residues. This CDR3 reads CASSEQTGGSSGANVLTF. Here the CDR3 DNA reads TGCGCCAGCAGTGAACAGACAGGGGGAAGCTCTGGGGCCAACGTCCTGACTTTC.

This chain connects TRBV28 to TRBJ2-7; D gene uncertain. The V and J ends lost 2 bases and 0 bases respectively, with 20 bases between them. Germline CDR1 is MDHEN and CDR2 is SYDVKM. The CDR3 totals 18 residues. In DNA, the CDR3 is TGTGCCAGCAGTTTAAGTTGGACCCAGTGGCGTATCTCCTACGAGCAGTACTTC. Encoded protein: CASSLSWTQWRISYEQYF. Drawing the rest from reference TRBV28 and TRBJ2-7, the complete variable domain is DVKVTQSSRYLVKRTGEKVFLECVQDMDHENMFWYRQDPGLGLRLIYFSYDVKMKEKGDIPEGYSVSREKKERFSLILESASTNQTSMYLCASSLSWTQWRISYEQYFGPGTRLTVT.

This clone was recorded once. The CDR3: CASSLTVKGNQPQHF. In DNA, the CDR3 is TGTGCCAGCAGCTTAACGGTTAAGGGTAATCAGCCCCAGCATTTT. The V gene is TRBV7-3, the J gene TRBJ1-5; no clear D gene. The CDR3 consists of 15 residues. Germline assignment: CDR1 SGHTA and CDR2 FQGTGA. V was clipped by 0 bases and J by 4 bases, with 10 bases between them.

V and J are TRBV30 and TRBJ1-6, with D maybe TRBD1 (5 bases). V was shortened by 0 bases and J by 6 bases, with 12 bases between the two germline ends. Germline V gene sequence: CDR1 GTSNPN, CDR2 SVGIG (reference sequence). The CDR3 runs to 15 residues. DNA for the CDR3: TGTGCCTGGAGTGTACCGGGACGGGTTAATTCACCCCTCCACTTT. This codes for CAWSVPGRVNSPLHF.

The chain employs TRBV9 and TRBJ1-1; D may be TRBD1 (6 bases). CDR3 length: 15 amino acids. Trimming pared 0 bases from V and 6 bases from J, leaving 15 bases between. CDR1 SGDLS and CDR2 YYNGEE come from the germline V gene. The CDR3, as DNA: TGTGCCAGCAGCGTAGGCTCAGGGGAGGTCCCTGAAGCTTTCTTT. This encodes CASSVGSGEVPEAFF. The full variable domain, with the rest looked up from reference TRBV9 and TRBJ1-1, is DSGVTQTPKHLITATGQRVTLRCSPRSGDLSVYWYQQSLDQGLQFLIQYYNGEERAKGNILERFSAQQFPDLHSELNLSSLELGDSALYFCASSVGSGEVPEAFFGQGTRLTVV.

CDR3 sequence reads: CASSQVLAGGTDTQYF. The CDR3, as DNA: TGTGCCAGCAGCCAAGTACTAGCGGGAGGCACAGATACGCAGTATTTT. The J gene is TRBJ2-3, the V gene TRBV4-2, with 11 bases aligning to TRBD2. Germline V gives CDR1 LGHNA, CDR2 YNFKEQ. The CDR3 is 16 residues long. After removal of 1 base from V and 1 base from J, the junction contained 1 base not matched to a gene.

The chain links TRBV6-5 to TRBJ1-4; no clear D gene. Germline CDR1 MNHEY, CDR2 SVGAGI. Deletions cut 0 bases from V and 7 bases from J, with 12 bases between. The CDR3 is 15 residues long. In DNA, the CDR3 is TGTGCCAGCAGTTACTCATTCGAGGGTGGTGAAAAACTGTTTTTT. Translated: CASSYSFEGGEKLFF.